These 14 T cell receptor beta chains came from one sample sequenced in a study of T cell repertoires in cytomegalovirus infection. TCRdb reprocessed the reads via MiXCR and lists one record per CDR3 protein. The sample contains about 600,000 distinct CDR3 sequences, 20% to 25% of which appear only once. Sequenced sample: CD8+ T cells from PBMCs. These receptors were obtained from a human donor in good health (CMV status not recorded). Some clones in this sample may be carry-over from other donors' samples.

This clonotype was detected only a few times. The chain joins TRBV7-9 to TRBJ1-1; weak D call: TRBD1 (5 bases). Germline CDR1 and CDR2: SEHNR and FQNEAQ (reference sequence). Deletions cut 5 bases from V and 11 bases from J, with 18 bases between. There are 13 residues in the CDR3. The CDR3 region is CASSLRQFPWAFF. In nucleotides, the CDR3 is TGTGCCAGCAGCCTGCGACAGTTCCCTTGGGCTTTCTTT. Looking up the rest from reference TRBV7-9 and TRBJ1-1 gives the full variable domain: DTGVSQNPRHKITKRGQNVTFRCDPISEHNRLYWYRQTLGQGPEFLTYFQNEAQLEKSRLLSDRFSAERPKGSFSTLEIQRTEQGDSAMYLCASSLRQFPWAFFGQGTRLTVV.

The chain has TRBV27 and TRBJ2-2, with a tentative D call TRBD2 (6 bases). CDR1 is MNHEY, CDR2 SMNVEV, per germline (reference sequence). V was shortened by 4 bases and J by 6 bases, with 12 bases between the two germline ends. The CDR3 totals 14 residues. The CDR3 is CASSSGVVPGELFF. In DNA form, the CDR3 reads TGTGCCAGCAGTTCGGGGGTAGTTCCCGGGGAGCTGTTTTTT.

The chain is built from TRBV14 and TRBJ2-2; D could derive from TRBD1 or TRBD2 (6 bases each). Trimming removed 8 bases at V and 5 bases at J, with 15 bases between. Germline CDR1 and CDR2: SGHDN and FVKESK. The CDR3 totals 14 residues. CDR3 DNA: TGTGCCAGCCAAGGGGGAGGCCTGACCGGGGAGCTGTTTTTT. Its translation is CASQGGGLTGELFF.

This chain connects TRBV29-1 to TRBJ1-1; possible D gene TRBD1, 5 bases. Germline lookup yields CDR1 SQVTM and CDR2 ANQGSEA. The CDR3 length is 13 residues. V was clipped by 0 bases and J by 4 bases, with 9 bases between them. The CDR3 nucleotides read TGCAGCGTTGAAGAGGGGGTTATCACTGAAGCTTTCTTT. Its protein is CSVEEGVITEAFF.

The chain joins TRBV11-1 to TRBJ2-1; possible D gene TRBD1, 6 bases. With 5 bases removed from V and 6 bases from J, the gap between germline ends came to 11 bases. Germline CDR1 SGHAT, CDR2 FQDESV (reference sequence). CDR3 size: 13 residues. The DNA of the CDR3 is TGTGCCAGCAGCCCTCCAGGGGTCAATGAGCAGTTCTTC. Its translation is CASSPPGVNEQFF.

This clonotype was observed a handful of times. V usage is TRBV10-3 and J usage is TRBJ2-2; TRBD2 agrees at 7 bases. The V gene's germline CDR1 is ENHRY and CDR2 SYGVKD. The CDR3 is 17 amino acids. V shed 0 bases, J shed 6 bases, and the junction held 10 bases outside the gene matches. The CDR3 sequence: CAISESAAGRESGELFF. CDR3 bases: TGTGCCATCAGTGAGTCGGCGGCAGGGAGGGAGTCCGGGGAGCTGTTTTTT.

This clonotype was seen only a few times. The J gene is TRBJ2-7, the V gene TRBV11-2; 7 nucleotides agree with TRBD1. The germline CDR1 and CDR2 sequences are SGHAT and FQNNGV. Losses at the gene ends were 2 bases for V and 5 bases for J; bases not matched to a gene: 6. CDR3 length equals 14 residues. The CDR3: CASSLIGTAHEQYV. In DNA, the CDR3 is TGTGCCAGCAGCTTAATTGGGACAGCCCACGAGCAGTACGTC.

This clonotype was seen only a few times. The rearrangement links TRBV10-3 to TRBJ1-5; no reliable D call. CDR1 is ENHRY and CDR2 is SYGVKD in the germline V gene. CDR3 size: 15 residues. Trimming shortened V by 0 bases and J by 7 bases, and 13 bases separated the two germline ends. In nucleotides, the CDR3 is TGTGCCATCAGTGAGTCGGCCAGCTCAATGCAGCCCCAGCATTTT. Translating it yields CAISESASSMQPQHF.

V usage is TRBV10-3 and J usage is TRBJ2-7; D may be TRBD2 (5 bases). This CDR3 has 12 amino acids. The ends were cut back, 3 bases at V and 3 bases at J, with 6 bases in the middle. Per the germline V gene, CDR1 is ENHRY and CDR2 is SYGVKD. CDR3 amino acids: CAISDTSYEQYF. The CDR3 DNA follows: TGTGCCATCAGTGACACTAGCTACGAGCAGTACTTC.

This clonotype was found a few times. The chain employs TRBV6-2 or TRBV6-3 and TRBJ1-2, with a possible D match to TRBD1 (5 bases). Germline lookup yields CDR1 MNHEY and CDR2 SVGEGT. The CDR3 extends over 14 amino acids. Trimming left V 0 bases short and J 8 bases short, with 13 bases between. For the CDR3, the DNA is TGTGCCAGCAGTTACTCCCGTACAGGCGGCGGCTACACCTTC. This encodes CASSYSRTGGGYTF.

The chain employs TRBV3-1 and TRBJ2-5, with unresolved D. V was trimmed by 6 bases and J by 0 bases, leaving 14 bases between them. From germline, CDR1 is LGHDT and CDR2 YNNKEL (reference sequence). This CDR3 has 15 amino acids. CDR3: CASRTYSSYQETQYF. The DNA of the CDR3 is TGTGCCAGCAGAACTTACTCCTCGTACCAAGAGACCCAGTACTTC.

This clonotype was seen at least ten times. This sequence joins TRBV6-2 or TRBV6-3 and TRBJ2-2; D remains ambiguous. This CDR3 is 11 amino acids long. V lost 4 bases to trimming and J lost 6 bases, with 3 bases between them. Germline loops: CDR1 MNHEY, CDR2 SVGEGT. The CDR3 region is CASSSAGELFF. The CDR3, as DNA: TGTGCCAGCAGTTCTGCCGGGGAGCTGTTTTTT.

About this clonotype: With a much larger clone just one base away, this may be a read error. This chain links TRBV7-2 with TRBJ1-2, with no clear D. The CDR3 runs to 15 residues. CDR1 is SGHTA and CDR2 is FQGNSA in the germline V gene. The V and J ends lost 0 bases and 0 bases respectively, with 8 bases between them. The CDR3 region is CASSLAEQTNYGYTF. CDR3 sequence (DNA): TGTGCCAGCAGCTTAGCGGAACAGACTAACTATGGCTACACCTTC. Drawing the rest from reference TRBV7-2 and TRBJ1-2, the complete variable domain is GAGVSQSPSNKVTEKGKDVELRCDPISGHTALYWYRQSLGQGLEFLIYFQGNSAPDKSGLPSDRFSAERTGGSVSTLTIQRTQQEDSAVYLCASSLAEQTNYGYTFGSGTRLTVV.

This clonotype showed up many times. J is TRBJ1-2 and V is TRBV7-9; 7 positions agree with TRBD1. The CDR3 runs to 16 residues. V trimming: 1 base; J trimming: 4 bases; junction bases outside the gene matches: 9. Germline CDR1 SEHNR, CDR2 FQNEAQ (reference sequence). CDR3 protein: CASSLGVQGIGYGYTF. CDR3 bases: TGTGCCAGCAGCTTAGGAGTACAGGGGATCGGCTATGGCTACACCTTC.